This TCR beta chain originates from a study of blood T cell repertoires in COVID-19. About the study: Specimens from acute and convalescent COVID-19 originated in the United States, Italy and Spain. The analysed material was cDNA or gDNA that came from T cells, B-cell-depleted T cells, or PBMCs.

Original data processing: Estimation of nucleated cell counts relied on the amplification of reference gene primers. TCRdb's table, derived via immunoSEQ multiplex PCR, lists solely in-frame clones and lacks some. V and J calls and clone size follow that table, whereas D and trimming were derived from the DNA. Of about 33,000 clones in the sample, 85% to 90% were seen once. V was clipped by 2 bases and J by 3 bases, with 8 bases between them. CDR3 length equals 14 residues. Germline V gene data show CDR1 as MGHRA and CDR2 as YSYEKL. A single count supports this clone. The V and J genes are TRBV4-1 and TRBJ2-1, with TRBD2 as a possible D gene (5 bases). Sequencing used peripheral blood. This TCR was recovered from a human donor in a cohort sampled during active COVID-19. This CDR3 is CASSQPTSYNEQFF. The CDR3 nucleotides are TGCGCCAGCAGCCAACCCACTAGCTACAATGAGCAGTTCTTC.